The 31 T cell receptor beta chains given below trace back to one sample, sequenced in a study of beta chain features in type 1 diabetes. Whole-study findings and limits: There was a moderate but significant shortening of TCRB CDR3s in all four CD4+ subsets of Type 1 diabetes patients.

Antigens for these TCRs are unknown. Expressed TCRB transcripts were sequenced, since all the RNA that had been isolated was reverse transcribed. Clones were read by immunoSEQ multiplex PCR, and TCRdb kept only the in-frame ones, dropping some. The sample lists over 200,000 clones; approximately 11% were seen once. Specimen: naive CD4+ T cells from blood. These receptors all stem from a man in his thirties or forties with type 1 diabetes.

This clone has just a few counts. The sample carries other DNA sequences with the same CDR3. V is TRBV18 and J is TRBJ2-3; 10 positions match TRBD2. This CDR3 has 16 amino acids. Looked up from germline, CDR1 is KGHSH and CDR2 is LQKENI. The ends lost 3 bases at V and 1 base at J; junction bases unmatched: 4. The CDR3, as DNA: TGTGCCAGCTCACCCCCCGGGACTAGCGGCACAGATACGCAGTATTTT. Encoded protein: CASSPPGTSGTDTQYF.

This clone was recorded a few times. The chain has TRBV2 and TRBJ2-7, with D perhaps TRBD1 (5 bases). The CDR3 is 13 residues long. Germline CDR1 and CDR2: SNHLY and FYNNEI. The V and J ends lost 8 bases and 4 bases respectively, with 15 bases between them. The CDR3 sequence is CASLLWGQYEQYF. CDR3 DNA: TGTGCCAGCTTACTCTGGGGCCAATACGAGCAGTACTTC.

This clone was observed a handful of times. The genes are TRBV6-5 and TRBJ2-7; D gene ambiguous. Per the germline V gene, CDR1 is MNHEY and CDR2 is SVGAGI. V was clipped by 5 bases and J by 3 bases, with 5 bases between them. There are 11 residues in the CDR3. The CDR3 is CASSQNYEQYF. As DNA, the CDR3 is TGTGCCAGCAGTCAGAACTACGAGCAGTACTTC.

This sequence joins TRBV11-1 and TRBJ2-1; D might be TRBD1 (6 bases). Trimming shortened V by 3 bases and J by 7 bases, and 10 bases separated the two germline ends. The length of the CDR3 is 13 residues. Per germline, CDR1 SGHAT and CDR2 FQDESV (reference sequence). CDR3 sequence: CASSLMDSNEQFF. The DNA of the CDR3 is TGTGCCAGCAGCTTGATGGACAGTAATGAGCAGTTCTTC.

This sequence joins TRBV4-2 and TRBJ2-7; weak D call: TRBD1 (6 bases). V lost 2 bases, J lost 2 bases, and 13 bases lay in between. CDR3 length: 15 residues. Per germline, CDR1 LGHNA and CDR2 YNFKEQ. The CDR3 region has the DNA TGTGCCAGCAGCCAATCTCAGGACAGAACCTACGAGCAGTACTTC. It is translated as CASSQSQDRTYEQYF.

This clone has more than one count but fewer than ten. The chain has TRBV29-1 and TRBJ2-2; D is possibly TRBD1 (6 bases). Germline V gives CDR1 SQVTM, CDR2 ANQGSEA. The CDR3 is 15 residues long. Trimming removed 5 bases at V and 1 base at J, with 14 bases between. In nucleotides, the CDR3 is TGCAGCGTTCTTGGGGTCAGGGGGAACACCGGGGAGCTGTTTTTT. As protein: CSVLGVRGNTGELFF.

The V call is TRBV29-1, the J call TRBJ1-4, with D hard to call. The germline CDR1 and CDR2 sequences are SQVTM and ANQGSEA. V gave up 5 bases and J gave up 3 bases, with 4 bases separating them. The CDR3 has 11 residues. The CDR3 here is CSVLSNEKLFF. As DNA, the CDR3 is TGCAGCGTTCTCTCTAATGAAAAACTGTTTTTT.

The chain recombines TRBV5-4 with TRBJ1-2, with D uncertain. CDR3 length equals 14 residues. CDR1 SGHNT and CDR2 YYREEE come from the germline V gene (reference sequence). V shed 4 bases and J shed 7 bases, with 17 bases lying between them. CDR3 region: CASSLERLAGGYTF. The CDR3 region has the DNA TGTGCCAGCAGCCTTGAGCGGCTTGCCGGTGGCTACACCTTC.

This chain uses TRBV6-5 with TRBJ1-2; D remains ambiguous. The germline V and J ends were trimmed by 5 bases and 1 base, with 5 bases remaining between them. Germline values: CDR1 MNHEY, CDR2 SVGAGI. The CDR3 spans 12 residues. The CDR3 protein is CASSPYNYGYTF. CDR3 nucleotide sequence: TGTGCCAGCAGTCCGTATAACTATGGCTACACCTTC.

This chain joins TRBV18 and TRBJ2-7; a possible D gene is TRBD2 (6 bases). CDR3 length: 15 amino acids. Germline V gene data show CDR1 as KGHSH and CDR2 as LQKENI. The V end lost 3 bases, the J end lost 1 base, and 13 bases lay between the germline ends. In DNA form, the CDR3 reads TGTGCCAGCTCACCTAGGGCAGGGACTTCCTACGAGCAGTACTTC. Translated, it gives CASSPRAGTSYEQYF.

The CDR3 loop reads CASSLVGGEQFF. The CDR3 DNA reads TGCGCCAGCAGCTTGGTCGGAGGGGAGCAGTTCTTC. The chain links TRBV5-1 to TRBJ2-1, with D perhaps TRBD2 (6 bases). The CDR3 contains 12 residues. V was shortened by 0 bases and J by 10 bases, with 8 bases between the two germline ends. Germline CDR1 reads SGHRS; CDR2 reads YFSETQ.

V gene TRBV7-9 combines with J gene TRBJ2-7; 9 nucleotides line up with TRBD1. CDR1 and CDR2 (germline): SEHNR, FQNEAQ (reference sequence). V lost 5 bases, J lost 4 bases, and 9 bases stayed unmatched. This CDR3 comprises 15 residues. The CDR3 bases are TGTGCCAGCAGCCGAGACAGGGGGGGATCTTACGAGCAGTACTTC. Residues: CASSRDRGGSYEQYF.

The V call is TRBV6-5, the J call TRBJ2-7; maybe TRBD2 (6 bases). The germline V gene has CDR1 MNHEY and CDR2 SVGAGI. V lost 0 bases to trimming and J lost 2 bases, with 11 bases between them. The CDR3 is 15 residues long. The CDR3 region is CASSYSMSGAYEQYF. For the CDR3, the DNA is TGTGCCAGCAGTTACTCGATGTCGGGGGCCTACGAGCAGTACTTC.

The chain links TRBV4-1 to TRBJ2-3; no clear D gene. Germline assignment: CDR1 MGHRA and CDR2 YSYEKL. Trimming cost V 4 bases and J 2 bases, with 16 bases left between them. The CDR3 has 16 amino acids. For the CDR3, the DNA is TGCGCCAGCAGCCCGAGCCCCCCGGTCGCCACAGATACGCAGTATTTT. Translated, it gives CASSPSPPVATDTQYF.

The CDR3 DNA is TGCGCCAGCAGCTTGAATCTAGCGGGGGATCAAGAGACCCAGTACTTC. This encodes CASSLNLAGDQETQYF. The V gene is TRBV5-1, the J gene TRBJ2-5, with 10 positions matching TRBD2. Germline assignment: CDR1 SGHRS and CDR2 YFSETQ. The length of the CDR3 is 16 residues. V shed 1 base, J shed 2 bases, and the junction held 5 bases outside the gene matches.

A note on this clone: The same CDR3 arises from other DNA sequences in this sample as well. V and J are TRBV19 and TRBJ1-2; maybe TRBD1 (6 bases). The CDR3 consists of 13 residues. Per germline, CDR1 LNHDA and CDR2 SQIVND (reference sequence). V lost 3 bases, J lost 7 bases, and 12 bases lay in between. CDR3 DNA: TGTGCCAGTAGTATTCCAACAGGGTCTGGCTACACCTTC. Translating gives CASSIPTGSGYTF.

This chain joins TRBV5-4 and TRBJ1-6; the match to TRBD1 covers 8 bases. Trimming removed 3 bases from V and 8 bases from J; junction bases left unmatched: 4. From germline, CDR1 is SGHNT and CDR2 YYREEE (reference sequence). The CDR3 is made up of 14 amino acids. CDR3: CASSSQGAHSPLHF. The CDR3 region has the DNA TGTGCCAGCAGCTCTCAGGGGGCTCATTCACCCCTCCACTTT.

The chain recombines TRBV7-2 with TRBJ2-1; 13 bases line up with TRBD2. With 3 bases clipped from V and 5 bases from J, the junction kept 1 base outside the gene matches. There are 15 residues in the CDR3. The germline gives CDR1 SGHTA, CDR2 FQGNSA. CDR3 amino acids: CASSFTSGGDNEQFF. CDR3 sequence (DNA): TGTGCCAGCAGCTTTACTAGCGGGGGGGACAATGAGCAGTTCTTC.

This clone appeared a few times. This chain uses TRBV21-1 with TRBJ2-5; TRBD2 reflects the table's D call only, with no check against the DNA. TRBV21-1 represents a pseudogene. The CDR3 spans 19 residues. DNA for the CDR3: TGTGCCAGCAGCAAAGCTGTATCTCCCGCGGGGGGAATACGAGAGACCCAGTACTTC. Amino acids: CASSKAVSPAGGIRETQYF.

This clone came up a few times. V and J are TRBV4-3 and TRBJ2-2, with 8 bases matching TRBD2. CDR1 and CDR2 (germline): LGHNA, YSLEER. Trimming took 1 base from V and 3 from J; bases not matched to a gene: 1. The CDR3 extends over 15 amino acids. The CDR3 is CASSQGRGDTGELFF. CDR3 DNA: TGCGCCAGCAGCCAAGGGCGGGGGGACACCGGGGAGCTGTTTTTT.

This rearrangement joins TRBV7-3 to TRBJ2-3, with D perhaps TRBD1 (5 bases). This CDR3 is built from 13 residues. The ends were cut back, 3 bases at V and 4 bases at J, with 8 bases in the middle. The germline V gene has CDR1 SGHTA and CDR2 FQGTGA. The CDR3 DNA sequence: TGTGCCAGCAGCTTCCGACAGTCAGATACGCAGTATTTT. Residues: CASSFRQSDTQYF.

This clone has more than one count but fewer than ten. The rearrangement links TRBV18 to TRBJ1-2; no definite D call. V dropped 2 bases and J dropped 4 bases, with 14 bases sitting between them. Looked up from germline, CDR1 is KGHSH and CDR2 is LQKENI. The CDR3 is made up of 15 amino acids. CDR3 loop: CASSPGGGDFYGYTF. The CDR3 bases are TGTGCCAGCTCACCAGGAGGCGGGGATTTCTATGGCTACACCTTC.

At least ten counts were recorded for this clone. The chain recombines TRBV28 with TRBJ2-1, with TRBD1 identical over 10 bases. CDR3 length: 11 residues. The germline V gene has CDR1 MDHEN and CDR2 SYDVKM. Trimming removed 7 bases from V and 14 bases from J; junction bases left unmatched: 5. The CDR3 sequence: CASIEGQGEFF. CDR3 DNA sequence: TGTGCCAGCATTGAAGGACAGGGGGAGTTCTTC.

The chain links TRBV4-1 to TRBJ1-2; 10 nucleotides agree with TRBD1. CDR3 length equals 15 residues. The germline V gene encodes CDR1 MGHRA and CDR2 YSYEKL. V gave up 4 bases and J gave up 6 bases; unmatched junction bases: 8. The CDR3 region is CASSPSGTGANGYTF. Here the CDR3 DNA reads TGCGCCAGCAGCCCTTCCGGGACAGGGGCCAATGGCTACACCTTC.

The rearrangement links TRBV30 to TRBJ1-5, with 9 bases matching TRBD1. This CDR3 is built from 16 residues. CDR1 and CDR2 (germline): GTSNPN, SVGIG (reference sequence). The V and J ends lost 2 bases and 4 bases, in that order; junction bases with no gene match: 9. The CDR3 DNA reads TGTGCCTGGAGTTTTTCCGGGACAGGGTGGAATCAGCCCCAGCATTTT. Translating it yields CAWSFSGTGWNQPQHF.

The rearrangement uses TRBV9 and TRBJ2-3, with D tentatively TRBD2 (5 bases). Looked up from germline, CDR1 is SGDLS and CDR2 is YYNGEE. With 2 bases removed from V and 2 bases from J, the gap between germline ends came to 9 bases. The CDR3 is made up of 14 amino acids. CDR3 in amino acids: CASSVSGYTDTQYF. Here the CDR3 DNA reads TGTGCCAGCAGCGTTTCGGGGTACACAGATACGCAGTATTTT.

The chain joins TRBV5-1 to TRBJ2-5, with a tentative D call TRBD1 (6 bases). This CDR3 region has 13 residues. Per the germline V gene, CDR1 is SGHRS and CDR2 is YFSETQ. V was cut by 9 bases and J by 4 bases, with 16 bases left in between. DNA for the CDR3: TGCGCCACCCAGGACAGTTTCCGAGAGACCCAGTACTTC. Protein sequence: CATQDSFRETQYF.

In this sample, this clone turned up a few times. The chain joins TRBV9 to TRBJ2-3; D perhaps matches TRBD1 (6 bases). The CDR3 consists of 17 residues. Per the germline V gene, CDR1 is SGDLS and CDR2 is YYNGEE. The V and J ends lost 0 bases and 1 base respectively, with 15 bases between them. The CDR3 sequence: CASSVVGAQGGTDTQYF. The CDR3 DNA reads TGTGCCAGCAGCGTAGTTGGCGCACAGGGCGGCACAGATACGCAGTATTTT.

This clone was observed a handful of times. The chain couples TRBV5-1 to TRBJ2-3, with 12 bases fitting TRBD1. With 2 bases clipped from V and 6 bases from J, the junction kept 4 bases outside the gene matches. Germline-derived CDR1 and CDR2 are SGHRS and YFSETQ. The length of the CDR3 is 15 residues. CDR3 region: CASSFEGQGADTQYF. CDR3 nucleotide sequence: TGCGCCAGCAGCTTTGAGGGACAGGGGGCCGATACGCAGTATTTT.

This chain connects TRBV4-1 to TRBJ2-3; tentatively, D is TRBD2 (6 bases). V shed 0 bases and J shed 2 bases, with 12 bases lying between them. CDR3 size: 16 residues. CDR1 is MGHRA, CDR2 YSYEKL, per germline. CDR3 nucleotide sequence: TGCGCCAGCAGCCAAGAAGGCGGGGCCGTCACAGATACGCAGTATTTT. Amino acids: CASSQEGGAVTDTQYF.

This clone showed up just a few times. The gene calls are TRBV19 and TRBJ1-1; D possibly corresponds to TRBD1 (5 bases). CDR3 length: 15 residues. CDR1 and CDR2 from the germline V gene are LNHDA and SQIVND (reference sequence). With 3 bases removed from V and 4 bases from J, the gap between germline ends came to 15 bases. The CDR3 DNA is TGTGCCAGTAGTATTTGGCCAGGGTCTACCACTGAAGCTTTCTTT. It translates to CASSIWPGSTTEAFF. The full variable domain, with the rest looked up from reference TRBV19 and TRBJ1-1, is DGGITQSPKYLFRKEGQNVTLSCEQNLNHDAMYWYRQDPGQGLRLIYYSQIVNDFQKGDIAEGYSVSREKKESFPLTVTSAQKNPTAFYLCASSIWPGSTTEAFFGQGTRLTVV.